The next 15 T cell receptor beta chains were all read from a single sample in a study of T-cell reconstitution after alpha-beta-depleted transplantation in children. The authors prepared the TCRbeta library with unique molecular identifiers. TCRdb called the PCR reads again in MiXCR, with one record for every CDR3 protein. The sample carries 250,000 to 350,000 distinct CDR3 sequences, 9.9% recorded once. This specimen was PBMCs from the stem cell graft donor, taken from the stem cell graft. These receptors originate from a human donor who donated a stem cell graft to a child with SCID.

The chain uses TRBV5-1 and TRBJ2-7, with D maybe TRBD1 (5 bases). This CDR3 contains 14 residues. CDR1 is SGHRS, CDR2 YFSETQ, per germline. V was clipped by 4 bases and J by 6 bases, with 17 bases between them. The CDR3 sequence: CASSAVRGLSEQYF. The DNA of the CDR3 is TGCGCCAGCAGCGCGGTTAGGGGCTTGAGCGAGCAGTACTTC. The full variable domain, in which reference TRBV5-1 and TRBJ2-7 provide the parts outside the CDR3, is KAGVTQTPRYLIKTRGQQVTLSCSPISGHRSVSWYQQTPGQGLQFLFEYFSETQRNKGNFPGRFSGRQFSNSRSEMNVSTLELGDSALYLCASSAVRGLSEQYFGPGTRLTVT.

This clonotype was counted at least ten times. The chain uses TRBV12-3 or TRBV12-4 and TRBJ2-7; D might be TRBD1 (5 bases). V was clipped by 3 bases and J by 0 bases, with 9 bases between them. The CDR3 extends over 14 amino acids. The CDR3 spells CASSLTATSYEQYF. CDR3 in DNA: TGTGCCAGCAGTTTGACAGCCACCTCCTACGAGCAGTACTTC.

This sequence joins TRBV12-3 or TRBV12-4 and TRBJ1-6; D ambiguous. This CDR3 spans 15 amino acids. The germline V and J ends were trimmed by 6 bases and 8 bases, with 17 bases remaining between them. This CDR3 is CASSPWSGLDSPLHF. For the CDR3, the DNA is TGTGCCAGCAGCCCTTGGAGCGGACTCGATTCACCCCTCCACTTT.

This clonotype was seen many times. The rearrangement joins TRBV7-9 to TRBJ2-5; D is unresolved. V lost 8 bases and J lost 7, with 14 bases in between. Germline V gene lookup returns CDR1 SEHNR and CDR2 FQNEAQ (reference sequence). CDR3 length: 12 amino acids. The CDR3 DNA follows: TGTGCCAGCTTCGCGCAGGTGGGGACCCAGTACTTC. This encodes CASFAQVGTQYF.

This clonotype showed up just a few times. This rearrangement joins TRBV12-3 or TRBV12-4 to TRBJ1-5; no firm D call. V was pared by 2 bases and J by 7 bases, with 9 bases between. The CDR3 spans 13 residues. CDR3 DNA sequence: TGTGCCAGCAGTTTACCAGGTTGGCAGCCCCAGCATTTT. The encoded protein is CASSLPGWQPQHF.

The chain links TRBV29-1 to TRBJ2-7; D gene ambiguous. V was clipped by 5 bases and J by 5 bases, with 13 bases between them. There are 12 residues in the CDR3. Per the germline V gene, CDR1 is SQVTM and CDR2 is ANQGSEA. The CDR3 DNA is TGCAGCGTTATTAGGGATGGCAACGAGCAGTACTTC. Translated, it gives CSVIRDGNEQYF.

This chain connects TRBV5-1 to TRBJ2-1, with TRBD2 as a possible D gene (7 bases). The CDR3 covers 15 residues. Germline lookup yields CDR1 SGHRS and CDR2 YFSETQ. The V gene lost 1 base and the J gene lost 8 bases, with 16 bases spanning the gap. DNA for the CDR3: TGCGCCAGCAGCTTGAGGTGGGGGGGCGCCGATGAGCAGTTCTTC. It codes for CASSLRWGGADEQFF.

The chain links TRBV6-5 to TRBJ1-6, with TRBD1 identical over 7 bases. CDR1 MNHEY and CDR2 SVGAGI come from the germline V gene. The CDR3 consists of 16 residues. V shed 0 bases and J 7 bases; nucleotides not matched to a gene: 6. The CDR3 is CASSYSDREWNSPLHF. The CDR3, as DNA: TGTGCCAGCAGTTACTCAGACAGGGAGTGGAATTCACCCCTCCACTTT.

In DNA, the CDR3 is TGTGCCAGCAGCCAGAGCGGGGGTGGGACAGATACGCAGTATTTT. Its protein is CASSQSGGGTDTQYF. V gene TRBV7-3 combines with J gene TRBJ2-3; TRBD2 matches 8 bases. V was clipped by 5 bases and J by 3 bases; unmatched bases: 7. The CDR3 has 15 amino acids. Germline V CDR1 and CDR2: SGHTA, FQGTGA.

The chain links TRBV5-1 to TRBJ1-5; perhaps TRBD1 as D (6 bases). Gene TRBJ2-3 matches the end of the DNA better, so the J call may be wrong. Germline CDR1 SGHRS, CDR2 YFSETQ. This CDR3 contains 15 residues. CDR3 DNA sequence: TGCGCCAGCAGCTTGGCCGGCCAGGGGAGCCAGCCCCAGTATTTT. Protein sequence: CASSLAGQGSQPQYF.

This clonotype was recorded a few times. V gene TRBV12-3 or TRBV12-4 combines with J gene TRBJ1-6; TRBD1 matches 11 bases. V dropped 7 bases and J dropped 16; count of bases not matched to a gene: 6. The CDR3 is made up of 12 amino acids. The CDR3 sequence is CASKSRDRGLHF. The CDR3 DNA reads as TGTGCCAGCAAGAGTCGGGACAGGGGGCTCCACTTT.

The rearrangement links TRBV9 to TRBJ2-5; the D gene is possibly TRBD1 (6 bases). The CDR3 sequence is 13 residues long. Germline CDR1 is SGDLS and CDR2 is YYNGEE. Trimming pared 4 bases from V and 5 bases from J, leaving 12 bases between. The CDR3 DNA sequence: TGTGCCAGCAGCACTCCCAGGGGCGAGACCCAGTACTTC. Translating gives CASSTPRGETQYF.

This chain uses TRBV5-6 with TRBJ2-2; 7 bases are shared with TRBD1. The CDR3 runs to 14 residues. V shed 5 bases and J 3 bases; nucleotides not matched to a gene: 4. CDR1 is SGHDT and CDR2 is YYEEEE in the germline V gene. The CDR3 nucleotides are TGTGCCAGCAGTACAGGGGCCGACACCGGGGAGCTGTTTTTT. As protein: CASSTGADTGELFF.

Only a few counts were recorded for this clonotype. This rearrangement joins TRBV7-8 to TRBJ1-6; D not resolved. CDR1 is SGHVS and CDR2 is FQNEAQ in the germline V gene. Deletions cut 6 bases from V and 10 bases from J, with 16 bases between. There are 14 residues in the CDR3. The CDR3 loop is CASSSREGESPLHF. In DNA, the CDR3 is TGTGCCAGCAGTTCCCGAGAGGGTGAATCACCCCTCCACTTT.

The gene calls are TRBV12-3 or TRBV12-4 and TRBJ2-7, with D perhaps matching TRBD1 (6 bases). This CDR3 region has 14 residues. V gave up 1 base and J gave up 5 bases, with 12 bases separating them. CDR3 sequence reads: CASSLVQGKDEQYF. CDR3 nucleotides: TGTGCCAGCAGTTTAGTACAGGGTAAAGACGAGCAGTACTTC.